This passage covers 20 T cell receptor beta chains from one sample sequenced in a study of T cell changes during pregnancy in multiple sclerosis. Libraries were prepared by immunoSEQ multiplex PCR; TCRdb keeps only in-frame clonotypes and omits some of them. The table records fewer than 55,000 clones, roughly 90% of them present only once. This specimen consisted of peripheral blood, obtained in the second trimester of pregnancy. These receptors all come from a female donor in good health, enrolled as a control in a pregnancy study.

A note on this clone: The DNA is left out, because the CDR3 cannot be placed on it with certainty; the CDR3 is given as TCRdb lists it. The CDR3 loop reads CASTSVPAVTPEIF. The rearrangement links TRBV2 to TRBJ2-1; the table's D call TRBD2 went unverified against the DNA. The CDR3 numbers 14 amino acids, ends counted. CDR1 is SNHLY, CDR2 FYNNEI, per germline.

With regard to this clone: One end of the junction does not line up with germline, which may come from a read error. This chain connects TRBV6-1 to TRBJ2-7; 13 bases align to TRBD2. Germline V gene data show CDR1 as MNHNS and CDR2 as SASEGT. This CDR3 comprises 17 residues. As DNA, the CDR3 is TGTGCCAGCAGTGAACTGGGGACTAGCGGGGTCCTCAACACCCCCAACTTC. Translated: CASSELGTSGVLNTPNF.

A remark on this clone: Lacking the conserved final phenylalanine or tryptophan, this CDR3 likely reflects a read error. The limits of the CDR3 on the DNA are not certain, so only TCRdb's listed CDR3 is given. The V gene is TRBV5-6, the J gene TRBJ1-1; the table assigns TRBD1, which was not confirmed against the DNA. The CDR3 spans 11 amino acids, including both terminal residues. Germline V lookup: CDR1 SGHDT, CDR2 YYEEEE. The chain's CDR3 is CASSSTLGATI.

The chain carries TRBV6-5 and TRBJ2-7, with D perhaps matching TRBD1 (5 bases). V lost 2 bases and J lost 2, with 13 bases in between. The length of the CDR3 is 15 residues. Germline V lookup: CDR1 MNHEY, CDR2 SVGAGI. The CDR3 DNA sequence: TGTGCCAGCAGTTACGACGCGCTAGGGGCCTACGAGCAGTACTTC. This gives the protein CASSYDALGAYEQYF.

V usage is TRBV6-5 and J usage is TRBJ2-2, with 7 bases fitting TRBD2. Germline V gives CDR1 MNHEY, CDR2 SVGAGI. CDR3 size: 13 residues. J gave up 4 bases and V 6 bases, and 2 bases lay outside the gene matches. The CDR3 nucleotides read TGTGCCAGCAGGGGGGGGTTCACCGGGGAGCTGTTTTTT. Amino acids: CASRGGFTGELFF.

This chain links TRBV5-4 with TRBJ1-4; no definite D call. V lost 4 bases and J 0 bases, leaving 10 bases between the germline ends. CDR3 length: 15 amino acids. Germline assignment: CDR1 SGHNT and CDR2 YYREEE (reference sequence). The CDR3 coding sequence is TGTGCCAGCAGCCCCTCAGGTGCAACTAATGAAAAACTGTTTTTT. Encoded protein: CASSPSGATNEKLFF.

CDR3 sequence: CASSAGVTYEQYF. The CDR3 nucleotides read TGTGCCAGCAGCGCCGGGGTCACCTACGAGCAGTACTTC. The chain uses TRBV9 and TRBJ2-7; D is possibly TRBD2 (5 bases). Germline V lookup: CDR1 SGDLS, CDR2 YYNGEE. The germline V and J ends were trimmed by 3 bases and 2 bases, with 9 bases remaining between them. The CDR3 runs to 13 residues.

The J gene is TRBJ2-1, the V gene TRBV11-3; 9 bases fit TRBD2. The CDR3 is 13 amino acids. Per the germline V gene, CDR1 is SGHNT and CDR2 is YENEEA. V trimming: 6 bases; J trimming: 4 bases; junction bases outside the gene matches: 1. The CDR3 spells CASRAGGYNEQFF. The CDR3 DNA reads TGTGCCAGCAGAGCGGGGGGATACAATGAGCAGTTCTTC.

V gene TRBV6-5 combines with J gene TRBJ2-7; D is unclear. CDR3 length: 15 amino acids. V lost 0 bases and J lost 4, with 13 bases in between. Germline values: CDR1 MNHEY, CDR2 SVGAGI. The chain's CDR3 is CASSYSSYSLYEQYF. The CDR3 DNA sequence: TGTGCCAGCAGTTACTCGAGTTACAGCTTGTACGAGCAGTACTTC.

This chain connects TRBV7-2 to TRBJ2-3; D is unclear. V lost 4 bases and J lost 1, with 12 bases in between. The CDR3 runs 15 residues. CDR1 is SGHTA and CDR2 is FQGNSA in the germline V gene. The CDR3 DNA reads as TGTGCCAGCAGCTCAAGCGTCCTGGGCACAGATACGCAGTATTTT. Translating gives CASSSSVLGTDTQYF.

The V and J genes are TRBV30 and TRBJ2-7, with TRBD1 as a possible D gene (5 bases). Germline V lookup: CDR1 GTSNPN, CDR2 SVGIG (reference sequence). This CDR3 has 13 amino acids. Trimming pared 2 bases from V and 3 bases from J, leaving 11 bases between. For the CDR3, the DNA is TGTGCCTGGAGTCAGGCTGACAGCTACGAGCAGTACTTC. This codes for CAWSQADSYEQYF.

This chain uses TRBV18 with TRBJ2-1; D gene unclear. The length of the CDR3 is 12 residues. Germline-derived CDR1 and CDR2 are KGHSH and LQKENI. V gave up 6 bases and J gave up 8 bases, with 11 bases separating them. This CDR3 reads CASSPLAYEQFF. The CDR3, as DNA: TGTGCCAGCTCGCCGTTAGCCTATGAGCAGTTCTTC. The whole variable domain, filled in from reference TRBV18 and TRBJ2-1, reads NAGVMQNPRHLVRRRGQEARLRCSPMKGHSHVYWYRQLPEEGLKFMVYLQKENIIDESGMPKERFSAEFPKEGPSILRIQQVVRGDSAAYFCASSPLAYEQFFGPGTRLTVL.

V is TRBV19 and J is TRBJ2-5; D is unclear. This CDR3 comprises 13 residues. Between the trimmed V and J ends, which lost 5 bases and 5 bases, there was a span of 12 bases. Per the germline V gene, CDR1 is LNHDA and CDR2 is SQIVND (reference sequence). CDR3 region: CASSRVTPETQYF. For the CDR3, the DNA is TGTGCCAGTAGTCGAGTCACGCCGGAGACCCAGTACTTC.

This chain joins TRBV9 and TRBJ1-2, with D uncertain. V was trimmed by 3 bases and J by 8 bases, leaving 14 bases between them. From germline, CDR1 is SGDLS and CDR2 YYNGEE. The CDR3 runs 13 residues. CDR3 DNA sequence: TGTGCCAGCAGCGCGGAGTCAGTCCAGGGCTACACCTTC. This gives the protein CASSAESVQGYTF.

The chain is built from TRBV6-1 and TRBJ2-7, with D uncertain. CDR3 size: 13 residues. Looked up from germline, CDR1 is MNHNS and CDR2 is SASEGT. The V end lost 5 bases, the J end lost 3 bases, and 11 bases lay between the germline ends. In DNA form, the CDR3 reads TGTGCCAGCAGTCAGGCTAACGGCTACGAGCAGTACTTC. Protein product: CASSQANGYEQYF.

Notes on this clone: A junction end diverges from the germline sequence, so it may reflect a read error. J is TRBJ2-1 and V is TRBV7-7; D remains unclear. CDR1 is SSHAT and CDR2 is FNYEAQ in the germline V gene (reference sequence). There are 16 residues in the CDR3. CDR3 amino acids: CASSFKPIGSYNEQFF. In nucleotides, the CDR3 is TGTGCTAGCAGCTTTAAACCCATCGGCTCCTACAATGAGCAGTTCTTC.

The gene calls are TRBV18 and TRBJ2-3; the D gene is possibly TRBD2 (5 bases). There are 13 residues in the CDR3. Germline assignment: CDR1 KGHSH and CDR2 LQKENI. V dropped 6 bases and J dropped 3 bases, with 10 bases sitting between them. The CDR3 spells CASSGDTTDTQYF. Here the CDR3 DNA reads TGTGCCAGCTCGGGAGATACTACAGATACGCAGTATTTT.

This rearrangement joins TRBV4-1 to TRBJ1-2, with 9 bases that match TRBD1. CDR3 length: 14 residues. CDR1 MGHRA and CDR2 YSYEKL come from the germline V gene. Germline trimming cut 7 bases from V and 5 bases from J; bases unmatched to any gene: 8. CDR3 protein: CASTSDRGDYGYTF. The DNA for the CDR3 is TGCGCCAGCACATCGGACAGGGGAGATTATGGCTACACCTTC.

The chain couples TRBV13 to TRBJ2-1, with 16 bases fitting TRBD2. The V segment lost 5 bases and the J segment 6 bases; nucleotides outside the gene matches: 1. The CDR3 runs 15 residues. Germline V gene sequence: CDR1 PRHDT, CDR2 FYEKMQ (reference sequence). CDR3 nucleotide sequence: TGTGCCAGCAGCGGGACTAGCGGGGGGGCCAATGAGCAGTTCTTC. Its protein product is CASSGTSGGANEQFF.

The chain has TRBV5-6 and TRBJ2-7; D may be TRBD2 (6 bases). V was cut by 1 base and J by 2 bases, with 13 bases left in between. Germline CDR1 SGHDT, CDR2 YYEEEE. This CDR3 contains 15 residues. The CDR3 reads CASSLYPGETYEQYF. The CDR3 DNA follows: TGTGCCAGCAGCTTGTATCCGGGGGAAACCTACGAGCAGTACTTC. The entire variable domain, with the rest obtained from reference TRBV5-6 and TRBJ2-7, is as follows: DAGVTQSPTHLIKTRGQQVTLRCSPKSGHDTVSWYQQALGQGPQFIFQYYEEEERQRGNFPDRFSGHQFPNYSSELNVNALLLGDSALYLCASSLYPGETYEQYFGPGTRLTVT.